This record looks at one T cell receptor beta chain sequence and its context. Its cognate antigen is unknown. This CDR3 comprises 17 residues. Trimming removed 0 bases from V and 4 bases from J, with 15 bases in between. Germline CDR1 and CDR2: SEHNR and FQNEAQ (reference sequence). Assay: immunoSEQ multiplex PCR; the TCRdb copy retains only in-frame clones and omits some. The table records around 140,000 clones, roughly 90% of them present only once. The data derive from a study of T cell responses to AZD1222 COVID-19 vaccine. Study-wide findings and caveats: The donors showed a predominance of white British ancestry and of females, with possible underestimation of clonal diversity. Targets within unmutated variant regions were reportedly found for nearly half of spike-specific TCRs.

This chain connects TRBV7-9 to TRBJ1-4; no reliable D call. This specimen consisted of peripheral blood, obtained on day 0 of AZD1222 vaccination. This clonotype was obtained from an adult in good health. DNA for the CDR3: TGTGCCAGCAGCTTAGCGAGGGTAACGAGGAATAATGAAAAACTGTTTTTT. Residues: CASSLARVTRNNEKLFF.